Here is one T cell receptor (beta chain) with its context. Its matching antigen is unknown. These data are taken from a study of Ad26.COV2.S vaccination and SARS-CoV-2 variants. As for the study in general: Donor got 5x10^10 or 1x10^11 viral particles of Ad26.COV2.S. General observations from the study: An underestimation of total T cell responses may have resulted from the TCR breadth and depth analyses. Vaccine recipients had higher spike-specific TCR breadth than placebo recipients.

With V trimmed by 5 bases and J by 3 bases, 9 bases remained unmatched. Germline CDR1 and CDR2: SGHAT and FQNNGV. The CDR3 covers 15 residues. Method: immunoSEQ multiplex PCR; TCRdb's copy keeps in-frame clones and lacks some. The sample shows about 480,000 clones, 87% of them seen only once. Specified treatment: roughly 19 received Ad26.COV2.S at low or high dose, single or two shots; 5 received placebo; per-sample allocation not given. Day 63 after the first vaccine or placebo injection was the time point for sampling. Ad26.COV2.S expressed prefusion-stabilized spike from the original Wuhan strain. This receptor was identified in a person aged 18-60 years who received the Ad26.COV2.S COVID-19 vaccine or a placebo. The specimen was peripheral blood, collected in a trial of Ad26.COV2.S vaccine versus placebo. This rearrangement joins TRBV11-2 to TRBJ2-7, with 8 nucleotides matching TRBD2. The CDR3 DNA reads TGTGCCAGCAGCCGAGCGGCGGGAGGCCTCTACGAGCAGTACTTC. Translation: CASSRAAGGLYEQYF.